Below, 9 T cell receptor beta chains from the same sample are listed, as sequenced in a study of blood T cell repertoires in COVID-19. TCRdb's table, derived via immunoSEQ multiplex PCR, lists solely in-frame clones and lacks some. The profile shows a few hundred thousand clones, approximately 87% of them singletons. What was sequenced was peripheral blood. These TCRs come from a woman in her forties or fifties with acute or convalescent COVID-19.

This chain uses TRBV6-5 with TRBJ1-1; 9 nucleotides line up with TRBD1. This CDR3 is 15 amino acids long. The germline V gene has CDR1 MNHEY and CDR2 SVGAGI. V was clipped by 6 bases and J by 5 bases; unmatched bases: 10. The CDR3 sequence is CASSLIQGAGTEAFF. CDR3 DNA: TGTGCCAGCAGCCTTATACAGGGGGCGGGGACTGAAGCTTTCTTT.

The V and J genes are TRBV5-1 and TRBJ1-6; TRBD1 is a possible D gene (6 bases). Per germline, CDR1 SGHRS and CDR2 YFSETQ. CDR3 length: 16 amino acids. The V end was cut by 3 bases, the J end by 7 bases, with 17 bases between. CDR3: CASSWGPGQSNSPLHF. The DNA of the CDR3 is TGCGCCAGCAGCTGGGGCCCCGGACAGTCAAATTCACCCCTCCACTTT.

The CDR3 reads CASSESLGDSWYEQYF. CDR3 in DNA: TGCGCCAGCAGTGAGTCTCTCGGGGACAGTTGGTACGAGCAGTACTTC. The chain links TRBV10-2 to TRBJ2-7; 7 positions agree with TRBD1. The germline V gene has CDR1 WSHSY and CDR2 SAAADI. CDR3 length: 16 residues. V lost 0 bases to trimming and J lost 4 bases; unmatched junction nucleotides: 9.

The chain links TRBV5-4 to TRBJ2-1; D unresolved. The CDR3 loop spans 16 amino acids. V lost 0 bases and J 0 bases, leaving 10 bases between the germline ends. Germline V gene data show CDR1 as SGHNT and CDR2 as YYREEE (reference sequence). This chain's CDR3 is CASSLAPLVSYNEQFF. DNA for the CDR3: TGTGCCAGCAGCTTGGCTCCTCTTGTCTCCTACAATGAGCAGTTCTTC.

The chain joins TRBV9 to TRBJ2-1; 8 nucleotides align to TRBD2. Germline V CDR1 and CDR2: SGDLS, YYNGEE. There are 15 residues in the CDR3. J gave up 10 bases and V 0 bases, and 9 bases lay outside the gene matches. The chain's CDR3 is CASSVAGTRGGEQFF. For the CDR3, the DNA is TGTGCCAGCAGCGTAGCGGGGACTAGGGGAGGGGAGCAGTTCTTC. Filled out from reference TRBV9 and TRBJ2-1, the complete variable domain reads DSGVTQTPKHLITATGQRVTLRCSPRSGDLSVYWYQQSLDQGLQFLIQYYNGEERAKGNILERFSAQQFPDLHSELNLSSLELGDSALYFCASSVAGTRGGEQFFGPGTRLTVL.

V gene TRBV7-9 combines with J gene TRBJ2-5; D is undetermined. The V gene lost 3 bases and the J gene lost 5 bases, with 13 bases spanning the gap. CDR1 is SEHNR, CDR2 FQNEAQ, per germline (reference sequence). This CDR3 has 14 residues. CDR3 sequence: CASSFGSPSETQYF. The CDR3 DNA is TGTGCCAGCAGCTTCGGTTCGCCATCGGAGACCCAGTACTTC.

Only a few counts were recorded for this clone. The genes are TRBV3-1 (or the pseudogene TRBV3-2) and TRBJ1-5, with TRBD1 matching 9 bases. The V and J ends lost 4 bases and 6 bases, in that order; junction bases with no gene match: 7. This CDR3 has 15 amino acids. Germline assignment: CDR1 LGHDT and CDR2 YNNKEL (reference sequence). The CDR3 protein is CASSPRQGVFQPQHF. CDR3 DNA: TGTGCCAGCAGCCCCCGACAGGGGGTTTTTCAGCCCCAGCATTTT.

This clone occurred a few times. The chain recombines TRBV21-1 with TRBJ2-7; TRBD1, the table's D call, lacks a check against the DNA. TRBV21-1 is a pseudogene locus. The CDR3 extends over 15 amino acids. The CDR3 sequence is CASSKANRASYEQYF. CDR3 sequence (DNA): TGTGCCAGCAGCAAAGCAAACAGGGCCTCCTACGAGCAGTACTTC.

V usage is TRBV6-5 and J usage is TRBJ2-3, with 8 bases aligning to TRBD1. The trim removed 5 bases at V and 1 base at J, leaving 2 bases unmatched. Germline V gene data show CDR1 as MNHEY and CDR2 as SVGAGI. CDR3 length: 14 residues. CDR3 nucleotide sequence: TGTGCCAGCAGTCAGGGGGCTGGCACAGATACGCAGTATTTT. Residues: CASSQGAGTDTQYF.